Listed below are T cell receptor beta chains from one sample, sequenced in a study of cytomegalovirus exposure and HLA in healthy donors. Measured with immunoSEQ multiplex PCR; TCRdb has only the in-frame clones, and not every one. There are about 130,000 clones in the sample; 79% occur only once, and approximately 6.2% lies in the top ten. The specimen was PBMCs. The source is a man aged 40-55 years in good health and CMV-seropositive. Both conserved end residues are part of each CDR3. The D gene is left open where the match is weak. Where a row states a size, it is once, few, many or the class of an expanded clone; other rows omit it.

d_gene | v_gene | len | abundance | CDR3aa
TRBD1 | TRBV6-1 | 13 | once | CASIFDRDTEAFF
NA | TRBV2 | 14 | NA | CASASEGAGQPQHF
NA | TRBV5-1 | 14 | NA | CASSPGWAGHEQYF
TRBD1 | TRBV5-6 | 14 | NA | CASSWDRGAYEQYF
TRBD2 | TRBV15 | 15 | NA | CATSRRSGRVNEQFF
NA | TRBV4-2 | 15 | NA | CASSQIQVPRTEAFF
NA | TRBV27 | 15 | NA | CASSFLLGGLETQYF
NA | TRBV21-1 | 14 | once | CASSRTASTDTQYF
NA | TRBV6-6 | 14 | NA | CASRAGGDAAGYTF
TRBD1 | TRBV6-1 | 15 | NA | CASSARTGGGQPQHF
NA | TRBV5-8 | 13 | NA | CASSLKGVNAQHF
TRBD1 | TRBV6-4 | 17 | NA | CASSDSTRDRERETQYF
NA | TRBV11-1 | 14 | NA | CASSLQGPGEKLFF
TRBD2 | TRBV9 | 16 | NA | CASSSHLAAPGDTQYF
NA | TRBV14 | 12 | NA | CASSQTVIVQFF
TRBD2 | TRBV10-3 | 14 | NA | CAISETTGGNEQFF
NA | TRBV25-1 | 15 | few | CASSDSGTLGNTIYF
TRBD1 | TRBV28 | 15 | NA | CASREQGRVIVGAFF
NA | TRBV6-1 | 10 | few | CASNAGEAFF
NA | TRBV28 | 13 | NA | CASSTGSTNIQYF
NA | TRBV18 | 13 | NA | CASSPQPGYGYTF
TRBD2 | TRBV4-1 | 18 | NA | CASSQDLAGGGYDNEQFF
TRBD1 | TRBV5-1 | 13 | NA | CASSWEQGIGYTF
TRBD1 | TRBV28 | 13 | NA | CATLDRADYGYTF
TRBD2 | TRBV5-8 | 15 | NA | CASSPAASGSHEQFF
NA | TRBV7-9 | 13 | NA | CSSSLGRGQPQHF
TRBD2 | TRBV7-6 | 15 | NA | CASSPGTSGNSEQYF
TRBD2 | TRBV5-1 | 16 | few | CASSSGTSGVGETQYF
TRBD1 | TRBV7-9 | 16 | NA | CASSPREGQGADEQYF
TRBD1 | TRBV18 | 18 | NA | CASSPNDRGYGSNQPQHF
NA | TRBV11-2 | 14 | NA | CASSLGRVTYEQYF
NA | TRBV6-1 | 15 | NA | CASSESQPPRETQYF
TRBD1 | TRBV2 | 16 | NA | CASSLDRGLLNSPLHF
TRBD2 | TRBV5-1 | 14 | NA | CASSRGELHNEQFF
TRBD1 | TRBV29-1 | 14 | NA | CSVVTGASIWDYTF
TRBD1 | TRBV11-1 | 16 | NA | CASSSRDRTGPDTQYF
TRBD1 | TRBV7-8 | 15 | once | CASSWNRGAKNIQYF
NA | TRBV7-8 | 16 | NA | CASSRYYSGIYNEQFF
TRBD1 | TRBV6-5 | 15 | NA | CASSYGGTGSYEQYF
TRBD2 | TRBV10-3 | 16 | NA | CAIRTTSAERADTQYF
TRBD1 | TRBV6-4 | 15 | NA | CASSDSDRGADTQYF
NA | TRBV6-5 | 14 | NA | CASIGLQGPYEQYF
TRBD2 | TRBV5-4 | 15 | NA | CASSLGGRVTGELFF